The 21 T cell receptor beta chains in this list originate from one sample, sequenced in a study of cytomegalovirus exposure and HLA in healthy donors. The PCR made use of 60 Vbeta and 13 Jbeta primers. Clones were sequenced by immunoSEQ multiplex PCR, and TCRdb holds only the in-frame ones, with some missing. Its table lists about 200,000 clones. The sample consisted of PBMCs. These receptors were collected from a boy younger than 18 in good health and CMV-seronegative.

The V gene is TRBV7-6, the J gene TRBJ2-2; D perhaps matches TRBD2 (6 bases). Trimming took off 1 base at V and 7 bases at J, with 13 bases between the two ends. Germline CDR1 SGHVS, CDR2 FNYEAQ. The CDR3 totals 15 residues. The CDR3 loop reads CASSLGGAQGGELFF. The CDR3 DNA sequence: TGTGCCAGCAGCTTAGGCGGGGCCCAGGGCGGGGAGCTGTTTTTT.

V and J are TRBV9 and TRBJ1-1; D is undetermined. Germline CDR1 SGDLS, CDR2 YYNGEE. The CDR3 covers 13 residues. Trimming pared 3 bases from V and 1 base from J, leaving 7 bases between. The chain's CDR3 is CASSGQENTEAFF. For the CDR3, the DNA is TGTGCCAGCAGCGGTCAGGAGAACACTGAAGCTTTCTTT.

The CDR3 is CAWIAGLTYGYTF. The CDR3, as DNA: TGTGCCTGGATCGCCGGTTTGACTTATGGCTACACCTTC. This chain joins TRBV30 and TRBJ1-2; D remains unclear. Germline V gene sequence: CDR1 GTSNPN, CDR2 SVGIG (reference sequence). The CDR3 sequence is 13 residues long. V lost 4 bases to trimming and J lost 5 bases, with 14 bases between them.

The chain has TRBV27 and TRBJ1-2, with TRBD1 matching over 10 bases. This CDR3 region has 15 residues. Germline V gives CDR1 MNHEY, CDR2 SMNVEV (reference sequence). The J segment lost 4 bases and the V segment lost 4 bases, leaving 6 bases of the junction unmatched. CDR3 coding DNA: TGTGCCAGCAGTTGGAGGACAGGGGGAGGCTATGGCTACACCTTC. The encoded protein is CASSWRTGGGYGYTF.

The chain couples TRBV6-5 to TRBJ1-2; the match to TRBD1 covers 7 bases. This CDR3 spans 14 amino acids. J lost 6 bases, V lost 4 bases, and 8 bases had no gene match. The germline CDR1 and CDR2 sequences are MNHEY and SVGAGI. The CDR3 DNA is TGTGCCAGCAGTTTTAACAGGGGTCAGGATGGCTACACCTTC. Its protein is CASSFNRGQDGYTF.

The V call is TRBV30, the J call TRBJ2-5, with TRBD1 matching 7 bases. The CDR3 is made up of 13 amino acids. V trimming: 2 bases; J trimming: 7 bases; junction bases outside the gene matches: 7. CDR1 is GTSNPN, CDR2 SVGIG, per germline (reference sequence). CDR3 nucleotides: TGTGCCTGGAGTCGACAGGGTCCTGTGACCCAGTACTTC. It specifies CAWSRQGPVTQYF.

J is TRBJ2-1 and V is TRBV7-2, with D tentatively TRBD1 (5 bases). Germline V CDR1 and CDR2: SGHTA, FQGNSA. V shed 3 bases and J shed 8 bases, with 20 bases lying between them. The CDR3 extends over 16 amino acids. The CDR3 spells CASSFSAGPSPDEQFF. For the CDR3, the DNA is TGTGCCAGCAGCTTTTCGGCAGGGCCCTCCCCGGATGAGCAGTTCTTC.

The chain combines TRBV5-1 with TRBJ1-5; 9 nucleotides line up with TRBD1. The CDR3 is 14 amino acids. Germline CDR1 is SGHRS and CDR2 is YFSETQ. V lost 3 bases to trimming and J lost 8 bases; unmatched junction nucleotides: 6. This chain's CDR3 is CASSSTGGQEPQHF. For the CDR3, the DNA is TGCGCCAGCAGCTCCACAGGGGGCCAAGAGCCCCAGCATTTT. The full variable domain, its missing parts supplied by reference TRBV5-1 and TRBJ1-5, is KAGVTQTPRYLIKTRGQQVTLSCSPISGHRSVSWYQQTPGQGLQFLFEYFSETQRNKGNFPGRFSGRQFSNSRSEMNVSTLELGDSALYLCASSSTGGQEPQHFGDGTRLSIL.

This chain connects TRBV14 to TRBJ2-5; D call uncertain. V was cut by 0 bases and J by 3 bases, with 20 bases left in between. From germline, CDR1 is SGHDN and CDR2 FVKESK. The CDR3 is 18 amino acids. CDR3 nucleotides: TGTGCCAGCAGCCAAGAACTCGTCACCGGAGCAGAAAAAGAGACCCAGTACTTC. Encoded protein: CASSQELVTGAEKETQYF.

The V and J genes are TRBV2 and TRBJ1-5; D gene uncertain. V was shortened by 2 bases and J by 4 bases, with 12 bases between the two germline ends. Germline V gene lookup returns CDR1 SNHLY and CDR2 FYNNEI. The length of the CDR3 is 15 residues. The CDR3 loop reads CASSESWGVNQPQHF. The CDR3 bases are TGTGCCAGCAGTGAATCCTGGGGAGTTAATCAGCCCCAGCATTTT.

The chain recombines TRBV5-6 with TRBJ1-6; TRBD1 matches 8 bases. Germline V gene data show CDR1 as SGHDT and CDR2 as YYEEEE. V was pared by 5 bases and J by 5 bases, with 3 bases of the junction left unmatched. The CDR3 has 14 amino acids. The CDR3 protein is CASSRTGNNSPLHF. The CDR3 nucleotides are TGTGCCAGCAGTCGGACAGGGAATAATTCACCCCTCCACTTT.

The chain has TRBV5-1 and TRBJ1-2, with 10 bases identical to TRBD1. V lost 1 base to trimming and J lost 7 bases; unmatched junction nucleotides: 4. The length of the CDR3 is 14 residues. Germline assignment: CDR1 SGHRS and CDR2 YFSETQ. CDR3 residues: CASSLRQGARGYTF. The CDR3 DNA reads as TGCGCCAGCAGCTTGAGACAGGGGGCGCGTGGCTACACCTTC.

The CDR3 DNA follows: TGTGCCACCAGCAGAGCCCCTCAACGCGGGGGCACCGGGGAGCTGTTTTTT. This gives the protein CATSRAPQRGGTGELFF. V usage is TRBV15 and J usage is TRBJ2-2, with TRBD2 identical over 7 bases. Germline loops: CDR1 LNHNV, CDR2 YYDKDF (reference sequence). CDR3 size: 17 residues. V lost 1 base and J lost 4; bases outside the gene matches: 9.

This sequence joins TRBV7-9 and TRBJ2-1, with TRBD2 matching over 10 bases. The length of the CDR3 is 15 residues. V dropped 3 bases and J dropped 10; count of bases not matched to a gene: 9. In germline, CDR1 is SEHNR, CDR2 FQNEAQ (reference sequence). DNA for the CDR3: TGTGCCAGCAGCTTTAGCGGGGGGACGCGGGTCGAGCAGTTCTTC. Its translation: CASSFSGGTRVEQFF.

The gene calls are TRBV6-5 and TRBJ1-2; 7 nucleotides match TRBD1. The ends lost 0 bases at V and 8 bases at J; junction bases unmatched: 12. CDR3 size: 16 residues. CDR1 MNHEY and CDR2 SVGAGI come from the germline V gene. CDR3 nucleotides: TGTGCCAGCAGTTACTCGGTGGGACAGAGCTTGATGGGCTACACCTTC. Amino acids: CASSYSVGQSLMGYTF.

The chain links TRBV7-9 to TRBJ2-4; 10 bases line up with TRBD1. V trimming: 3 bases; J trimming: 8 bases; junction bases outside the gene matches: 7. CDR1 and CDR2 from the germline V gene are SEHNR and FQNEAQ (reference sequence). CDR3 length equals 15 residues. The CDR3 reads CASSFYRDRGYIQYF. Written as DNA, the CDR3 is TGTGCCAGCAGCTTCTACCGGGACAGGGGCTACATTCAGTACTTC.

The chain combines TRBV7-2 with TRBJ2-7; D unresolved. This CDR3 is 13 amino acids long. CDR1 is SGHTA and CDR2 is FQGNSA in the germline V gene. V dropped 2 bases and J dropped 6 bases, with 11 bases sitting between them. CDR3 region: CASSLTLTGEQYF. In DNA form, the CDR3 reads TGTGCCAGCAGCTTAACACTGACGGGCGAGCAGTACTTC.

The rearrangement links TRBV25-1 to TRBJ1-1; the D gene is possibly TRBD1 (5 bases). The V gene's germline CDR1 is MGHDK and CDR2 SYGVNS. Trimming removed 4 bases from V and 1 base from J, with 10 bases in between. The CDR3 has 14 residues. CDR3 sequence reads: CASSGGRGNTEAFF. The DNA of the CDR3 is TGTGCCAGCAGTGGGGGAAGGGGGAACACTGAAGCTTTCTTT.

The chain links TRBV10-1 to TRBJ1-1, with 7 nucleotides matching TRBD1. The CDR3 contains 16 residues. Trimming at V came to 5 bases and at J to 0 bases, leaving 9 bases not matched to a gene. The germline V gene encodes CDR1 WNHNN and CDR2 SYGVQD (reference sequence). DNA for the CDR3: TGCGCCAGCAGTAACCGACAGGGAGCCATGAACACTGAAGCTTTCTTT. As protein: CASSNRQGAMNTEAFF.

The chain carries TRBV7-3 and TRBJ2-2; TRBD1 agrees at 9 bases. The germline V gene encodes CDR1 SGHTA and CDR2 FQGTGA. The CDR3 extends over 14 amino acids. Losses at the gene ends were 6 bases for V and 3 bases for J; bases not matched to a gene: 2. CDR3 nucleotide sequence: TGTGCCAGCAGGGGACAGGGAGACACCGGGGAGCTGTTTTTT. It encodes CASRGQGDTGELFF.

This sequence joins TRBV5-4 and TRBJ2-1, with D possibly matching TRBD2 (6 bases). CDR3 length: 12 residues. CDR1 is SGHNT and CDR2 is YYREEE in the germline V gene (reference sequence). Trimming cost V 5 bases and J 10 bases, with 13 bases left between them. This CDR3 reads CASRGGTPEQFF. CDR3 nucleotides: TGTGCCAGCAGGGGGGGAACACCCGAGCAGTTCTTC.